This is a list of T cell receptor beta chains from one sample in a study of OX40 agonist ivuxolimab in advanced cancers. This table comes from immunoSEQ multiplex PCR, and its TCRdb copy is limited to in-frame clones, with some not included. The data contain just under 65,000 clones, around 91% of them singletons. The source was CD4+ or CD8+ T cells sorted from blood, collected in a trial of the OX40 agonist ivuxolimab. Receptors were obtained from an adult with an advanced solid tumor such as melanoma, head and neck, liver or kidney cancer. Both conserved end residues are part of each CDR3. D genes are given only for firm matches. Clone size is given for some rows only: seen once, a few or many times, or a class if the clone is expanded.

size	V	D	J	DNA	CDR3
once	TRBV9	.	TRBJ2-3	TGTGCCAGCACCGAGACACCGTACACTAGCACAGATACGCAGTATTTT	CASTETPYTSTDTQYF
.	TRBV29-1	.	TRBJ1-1	TGCAGCGTGGTTGGGGGGTTCAACACTGAAGCTTTCTTT	CSVVGGFNTEAFF
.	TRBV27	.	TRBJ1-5	TGTGCCAGCAGTTTAAATGGGGATCAGCCCCAGCATTTT	CASSLNGDQPQHF
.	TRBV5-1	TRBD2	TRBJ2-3	TGCGCCAGCAGCTTGGATAGCGGGGGGACAGATACGCAGTATTTT	CASSLDSGGTDTQYF
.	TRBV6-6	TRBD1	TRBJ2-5	TGTGCCAGCAGTTACATAACAGGGGGTTCGGAGACCCAGTACTTC	CASSYITGGSETQYF
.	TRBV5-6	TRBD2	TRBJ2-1	TGTGCCAGCAGCTCGGGACTAGCGGGAGGCAGAGGGTACAATGAGCAGTTCTTC	CASSSGLAGGRGYNEQFF
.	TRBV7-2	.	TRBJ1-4	TGTGCCAGCAGCTCGACAGCCGAACCTAATGAAAAACTGTTTTTT	CASSSTAEPNEKLFF
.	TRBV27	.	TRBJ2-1	TGTGCCAGCAGTTTATCTAATCGTGAGCAGTTCTTC	CASSLSNREQFF
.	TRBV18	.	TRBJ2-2	TGTGCCAGCTCCGGAACTACGGGGCGGCAGAACACCGGGGAGCTGTTTTTT	CASSGTTGRQNTGELFF
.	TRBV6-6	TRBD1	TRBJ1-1	TGTGCCAGCAGTCCCGCAGGGGGCGGGAGGACTGAAGCTTTCTTT	CASSPAGGGRTEAFF
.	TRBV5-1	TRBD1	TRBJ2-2	TGCGCCAGCAGTCAGGGGGCACAAGGCGGGGAGCTGTTTTTT	CASSQGAQGGELFF
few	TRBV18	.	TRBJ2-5	TGTGCCAGCTCACCCAATACAGTGGAGACCCAGTACTTC	CASSPNTVETQYF
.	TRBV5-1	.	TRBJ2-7	TGCGCCAGCAGCTCCTTTCCTAGGAACGAGCAGTACTTC	CASSSFPRNEQYF
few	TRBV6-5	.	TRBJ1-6	TGTGCCAGCACCCCTAGGCGACATTCACCCCTCCACTTT	CASTPRRHSPLHF
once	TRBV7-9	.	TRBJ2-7	TGTGCCAGCAGCTTAGCGGAGTCCTACTCCTACGAGCAGTACTTC	CASSLAESYSYEQYF
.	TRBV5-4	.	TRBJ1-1	TGTGCCAGCAGCTTGACCCCGTTCATGAACACTGAAGCTTTCTTT	CASSLTPFMNTEAFF
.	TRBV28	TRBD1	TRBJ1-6	TGTGCCAGCAGTCGTCGGACAGGGGGCCTATCACCCCTCCACTTT	CASSRRTGGLSPLHF
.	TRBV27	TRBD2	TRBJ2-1	TGTGCCAGCAGTTTAGGACTAGGACCCTACAATGAGCAGTTCTTC	CASSLGLGPYNEQFF
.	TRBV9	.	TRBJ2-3	TGTGCCAGCAGCGTCGACCACAACACAGATACGCAGTATTTT	CASSVDHNTDTQYF
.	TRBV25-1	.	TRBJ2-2	TGTGCCAGCAGTGAATATCCAGGGGGGAACGGGGAGCTGTTTTTT	CASSEYPGGNGELFF
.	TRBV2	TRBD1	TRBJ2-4	TGTGCCAGCAGAGGGGACAGGGGGGCTCGAAACATTCAGTACTTC	CASRGDRGARNIQYF
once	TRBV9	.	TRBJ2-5	TGTGCCAGCAGCCTTCCTCCCCAAGAGACCCAGTACTTC	CASSLPPQETQYF
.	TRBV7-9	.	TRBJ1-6	TGTGCCAGCAGCTTACAGGTTAATTCACCCCTCCACTTT	CASSLQVNSPLHF